What follows are 30 T cell receptor beta chains derived from one specimen sequenced in a study of T cells after yellow fever vaccination. From the 5' RACE reads, TCRdb called clonotypes with MiXCR, one entry per CDR3 protein. The sample contains a few hundred thousand distinct CDR3 sequences, over 4% of which appear only once. The source material was PBMCs, sampled 5 days after the yellow fever booster vaccination. These receptors all stem from a man between 18 and 29 years old who received the YFV17D yellow fever vaccine.

The table lists this clonotype with a few counts. The chain carries TRBV6-5 and TRBJ1-2; a weak D match, TRBD1 (6 bases). This CDR3 is 18 amino acids long. Germline V gene data show CDR1 as MNHEY and CDR2 as SVGAGI. The germline V and J ends were trimmed by 0 bases and 3 bases, with 20 bases remaining between them. CDR3 in DNA: TGTGCCAGCAGTTACTCGAGGGGTGGTCCAGGGGCTCACTATGGCTACACCTTC. Its translation is CASSYSRGGPGAHYGYTF.

This clonotype was counted at least ten times. This chain connects TRBV7-8 to TRBJ2-1, with TRBD2 identical over 15 bases. The CDR3 consists of 15 residues. Germline-derived CDR1 and CDR2 are SGHVS and FQNEAQ. The junction had 7 bases not matched to a gene; V was cut back by 4 bases and J by 12 bases. The CDR3 DNA is TGTGCCAGCAGCTCAGGGACTAGCGGGGGGCTAGCGCAGTTCTTC. Residues: CASSSGTSGGLAQFF.

This clonotype was found a few times. The J gene is TRBJ2-5, the V gene TRBV20-1, with D tentatively TRBD1 or TRBD2 (6 bases each). The CDR3 runs to 14 residues. The germline V and J ends were trimmed by 0 bases and 1 base, with 9 bases remaining between them. The germline V gene encodes CDR1 DFQATT and CDR2 SNEGSKA (reference sequence). CDR3 protein: CSARDGGFQETQYF. The CDR3 DNA follows: TGCAGTGCTAGAGACGGGGGCTTCCAAGAGACCCAGTACTTC.

This clonotype has a count of ten or more. This rearrangement joins TRBV11-2 to TRBJ2-1; 15 nucleotides match TRBD2. V dropped 4 bases and J dropped 8; count of bases not matched to a gene: 3. Germline-derived CDR1 and CDR2 are SGHAT and FQNNGV. CDR3 length equals 15 residues. CDR3 loop: CASSWTSGGAYEQFF. CDR3 bases: TGTGCCAGCAGCTGGACTAGCGGGGGGGCTTATGAGCAGTTCTTC.

This sequence joins TRBV5-8 and TRBJ2-2; D ambiguous. V was shortened by 7 bases and J by 4 bases, with 14 bases between the two germline ends. The length of the CDR3 is 14 residues. Per germline, CDR1 SGHTS and CDR2 YDEGEE. The CDR3 spells CASPPLLSTGELFF. For the CDR3, the DNA is TGTGCCAGCCCCCCGCTCCTCTCCACCGGGGAGCTGTTTTTT.

The table lists this clonotype with a few counts. V is TRBV5-1 and J is TRBJ2-3, with 9 nucleotides matching TRBD1. Germline CDR1 and CDR2: SGHRS and YFSETQ. The length of the CDR3 is 18 residues. After removal of 0 bases from V and 5 bases from J, the junction contained 13 bases not matched to a gene. The CDR3 DNA is TGCGCCAGCAGCTTGGGAGCCTTACAGGGGGCGTTTGGAGATACGCAGTATTTT. Protein product: CASSLGALQGAFGDTQYF.

This clonotype was seen only a few times. The V gene is TRBV6-5, the J gene TRBJ1-5; D not certain. From germline, CDR1 is MNHEY and CDR2 SVGAGI. The CDR3 totals 14 residues. Trimming took 5 bases from V and 0 from J, leaving 8 bases between them. The DNA for the CDR3 is TGTGCCAGCAGTCGACTGGATAGCAATCAGCCCCAGCATTTT. Its protein product is CASSRLDSNQPQHF.

This clonotype was observed at least ten times. The J gene is TRBJ2-7, the V gene TRBV6-6; D uncertain. Trimming cost V 2 bases and J 3 bases, with 5 bases left between them. There are 12 residues in the CDR3. CDR1 MNHNY and CDR2 SVGAGI come from the germline V gene (reference sequence). Written as DNA, the CDR3 is TGTGCCAGCAGTTACCACAGCTACGAGCAGTACTTC. Residues: CASSYHSYEQYF.

This clonotype was seen only a few times. The chain recombines TRBV11-3 with TRBJ2-3; 8 bases fit TRBD2. Germline CDR1 reads SGHNT; CDR2 reads YENEEA. The length of the CDR3 is 15 residues. Trimming removed 0 bases from V and 6 bases from J; junction bases left unmatched: 5. The chain's CDR3 is CASSLEAGGIDTQYF. The CDR3 bases are TGTGCCAGCAGCTTAGAGGCGGGGGGCATCGATACGCAGTATTTT.

This clonotype was detected a few times. This sequence joins TRBV27 and TRBJ1-4, with D uncertain. The ends were cut back, 7 bases at V and 8 bases at J, with 11 bases in the middle. Germline loops: CDR1 MNHEY, CDR2 SMNVEV (reference sequence). CDR3 length: 12 residues. The CDR3 DNA reads TGTGCCAGCACGAGGGTAGGGGAAAAACTGTTTTTT. This translates into CASTRVGEKLFF. Full variable domain (missing parts from reference TRBV27 and TRBJ1-4): EAQVTQNPRYLITVTGKKLTVTCSQNMNHEYMSWYRQDPGLGLRQIYYSMNVEVTDKGDVPEGYKVSRKEKRNFPLILESPSPNQTSLYFCASTRVGEKLFFGSGTQLSVL.

CDR3 sequence: CSVAEYQETQYF. CDR3 bases: TGCAGCGTTGCAGAATACCAAGAGACCCAGTACTTC. The J gene is TRBJ2-5, the V gene TRBV29-1; D ambiguous. Trimming removed 4 bases at V and 0 bases at J, with 6 bases between. This CDR3 spans 12 amino acids. From germline, CDR1 is SQVTM and CDR2 ANQGSEA.

This clonotype was seen repeatedly, ten times or more. The chain uses TRBV12-3 or TRBV12-4 and TRBJ2-1; 7 nucleotides match TRBD1. This CDR3 contains 15 residues. The ends lost 6 bases at V and 2 bases at J; junction bases unmatched: 7. The CDR3 DNA sequence: TGTGCCAGCAGCTATGACAGGGTTGCCTACAATGAGCAGTTCTTC. Protein sequence: CASSYDRVAYNEQFF.

This clonotype was seen only a few times. CDR3 residues: CASTPYMGGREDTQYF. CDR3 bases: TGTGCCAGCACCCCCTATATGGGGGGGCGTGAAGATACGCAGTATTTT. The chain is built from TRBV7-2 and TRBJ2-3; the D gene is possibly TRBD2 (7 bases). This CDR3 comprises 16 residues. Trimming stripped 7 bases from V and 5 bases from J, with 22 bases between. The germline V gene has CDR1 SGHTA and CDR2 FQGNSA.

The chain uses TRBV7-9 and TRBJ2-1, with D unresolved. Trimming cost V 3 bases and J 9 bases, with 15 bases left between them. Germline V gene sequence: CDR1 SEHNR, CDR2 FQNEAQ (reference sequence). The CDR3 spans 14 residues. The CDR3 region has the DNA TGTGCCAGCAGCTTGACGACAAAACTCGGTGAGCAGTTCTTC. Translation gives CASSLTTKLGEQFF. The variable domain in full, completed from reference TRBV7-9 and TRBJ2-1, reads DTGVSQNPRHKITKRGQNVTFRCDPISEHNRLYWYRQTLGQGPEFLTYFQNEAQLEKSRLLSDRFSAERPKGSFSTLEIQRTEQGDSAMYLCASSLTTKLGEQFFGPGTRLTVL.

This clonotype turned up a few times. This chain connects TRBV6-6 to TRBJ1-6; D gene ambiguous. The CDR3 consists of 17 residues. Germline assignment: CDR1 MNHNY and CDR2 SVGAGI (reference sequence). The V end was cut by 0 bases, the J end by 0 bases, with 9 bases between. CDR3 protein: CASSYSPALSYNSPLHF. CDR3 DNA: TGTGCCAGCAGTTACTCTCCAGCGCTCTCCTATAATTCACCCCTCCACTTT.

This clonotype was counted at least ten times. J is TRBJ2-3 and V is TRBV6-5, with 11 bases matching TRBD2. This CDR3 is built from 16 residues. V trimming: 0 bases; J trimming: 10 bases; junction bases outside the gene matches: 9. Germline V gene sequence: CDR1 MNHEY, CDR2 SVGAGI. In DNA, the CDR3 is TGTGCCAGCAGTTACTCACTAGCGGGGGATCCCAGGGCGCAGTATTTT. Its translation is CASSYSLAGDPRAQYF.

This clonotype was observed a few times. The chain links TRBV29-1 to TRBJ2-1, with D perhaps TRBD1 or TRBD2 (5 bases each). The CDR3 is made up of 18 amino acids. The germline V and J ends were trimmed by 1 base and 0 bases, with 19 bases remaining between them. Germline-derived CDR1 and CDR2 are SQVTM and ANQGSEA. CDR3 loop: CSVEGQQSAGSSYNEQFF. DNA for the CDR3: TGCAGCGTTGAAGGTCAACAATCGGCAGGGAGCTCCTACAATGAGCAGTTCTTC.

This clonotype was seen many times. The V and J genes are TRBV5-1 and TRBJ2-3; TRBD2 agrees at 9 bases. Germline CDR1 reads SGHRS; CDR2 reads YFSETQ. With V trimmed by 5 bases and J by 5 bases, 6 bases remained unmatched. This CDR3 contains 14 residues. The CDR3 loop reads CASRPAGGLDTQYF. The CDR3 region has the DNA TGCGCCAGCAGGCCAGCGGGGGGTTTAGATACGCAGTATTTT.

This rearrangement joins TRBV6-2 or TRBV6-3 to TRBJ1-1; TRBD1 is a possible D gene (6 bases). Germline assignment: CDR1 MNHEY and CDR2 SVGEGT. V lost 4 bases to trimming and J lost 3 bases, with 15 bases between them. The CDR3 has 15 amino acids. The CDR3 here is CASSWFSAGDTEAFF. CDR3 DNA: TGTGCCAGCAGTTGGTTCTCGGCAGGGGACACTGAAGCTTTCTTT.

There are a few counts of this clonotype. The rearrangement uses TRBV10-1 and TRBJ2-6; unclear D gene. The CDR3 is 17 residues long. Trimming took 7 bases from V and 1 from J, leaving 17 bases between them. The germline V gene encodes CDR1 WNHNN and CDR2 SYGVQD (reference sequence). The CDR3 sequence is CASIDGRRMSGANVLTF. CDR3 DNA sequence: TGCGCCAGCATTGATGGCAGAAGAATGTCTGGGGCCAACGTCCTGACTTTC.

The chain combines TRBV2 with TRBJ2-7; D is ambiguous. The germline gives CDR1 SNHLY, CDR2 FYNNEI. This CDR3 contains 16 residues. Trimming took off 3 bases at V and 0 bases at J, with 15 bases between the two ends. For the CDR3, the DNA is TGTGCCAGCAGTGATAGGTCCTTGTCGCCCTCCTACGAGCAGTACGTC. Its translation: CASSDRSLSPSYEQYV.

This chain uses TRBV19 with TRBJ2-2; no clear D. V was cut by 2 bases and J by 7 bases, with 5 bases left in between. The CDR3 sequence is 12 residues long. CDR1 and CDR2 from the germline V gene are LNHDA and SQIVND (reference sequence). CDR3 DNA: TGTGCCAGTAGTATACGTGGCGGGGAGCTGTTTTTT. Translation: CASSIRGGELFF.

A few counts support this clonotype. The V and J genes are TRBV4-3 and TRBJ1-2; the match to TRBD1 covers 9 bases. V shed 1 base and J 5 bases; nucleotides not matched to a gene: 8. The CDR3 covers 16 residues. Germline assignment: CDR1 LGHNA and CDR2 YSLEER. CDR3 loop: CASSQVVGDRVYGYTF. CDR3 DNA: TGCGCCAGCAGCCAAGTGGTTGGGGACAGGGTATATGGCTACACCTTC.

The sample holds a few counts of this clonotype. The gene calls are TRBV7-2 and TRBJ2-7; 11 bases line up with TRBD2. V was clipped by 6 bases and J by 2 bases; unmatched bases: 3. CDR3 length: 14 residues. Germline V gives CDR1 SGHTA, CDR2 FQGNSA. The CDR3 bases are TGTGCCAGCAGGCGGACTAGCGGGCCCTACGAGCAGTACTTC. It translates to CASRRTSGPYEQYF.

This clonotype was seen at least ten times. V and J are TRBV15 and TRBJ2-1, with D tentatively TRBD2 (6 bases). V shed 0 bases and J shed 3 bases, with 12 bases lying between them. The CDR3 loop spans 16 amino acids. Germline V CDR1 and CDR2: LNHNV, YYDKDF (reference sequence). Here the CDR3 reads CATSRDVPEGYNEQFF. Here the CDR3 DNA reads TGTGCCACCAGCAGAGATGTTCCGGAGGGCTACAATGAGCAGTTCTTC.

V usage is TRBV15 and J usage is TRBJ2-1; 11 nucleotides match TRBD2. The germline V gene encodes CDR1 LNHNV and CDR2 YYDKDF (reference sequence). V lost 3 bases to trimming and J lost 4 bases; unmatched junction nucleotides: 2. The CDR3 has 15 amino acids. DNA of the CDR3: TGTGCCACCAGCAGGACTAGCGGGATGTACAATGAGCAGTTCTTC. Its translation is CATSRTSGMYNEQFF.

This clonotype has just a few counts. V usage is TRBV20-1 and J usage is TRBJ1-1, with D unresolved. This CDR3 region has 13 residues. V was shortened by 0 bases and J by 3 bases, with 8 bases between the two germline ends. In germline, CDR1 is DFQATT, CDR2 SNEGSKA (reference sequence). CDR3 DNA sequence: TGCAGTGCTAGAGAACATAGGGACACTGAAGCTTTCTTT. This gives the protein CSAREHRDTEAFF.

This clonotype was counted at least ten times. The genes are TRBV24-1 and TRBJ1-5, with TRBD1 as a possible D gene (6 bases). V lost 3 bases and J lost 4, with 6 bases in between. The CDR3 length is 13 residues. The V gene's germline CDR1 is KGHDR and CDR2 SFDVKD. The CDR3 loop is CATSDTGNQPQHF. The CDR3 DNA sequence: TGTGCCACCAGTGATACAGGGAATCAGCCCCAGCATTTT.

V gene TRBV20-1 combines with J gene TRBJ2-1, with D possibly matching TRBD1 (6 bases). Germline CDR1 reads DFQATT; CDR2 reads SNEGSKA (reference sequence). V was trimmed by 3 bases and J by 12 bases, leaving 24 bases between them. This CDR3 spans 15 amino acids. The CDR3 region has the DNA TGCAGTGCTAGTTGGACGTCTGCGACAGGCCTGGGGCAGTTCTTC. As protein: CSASWTSATGLGQFF.

This clonotype was detected a few times. The gene calls are TRBV6-5 and TRBJ2-1; 10 nucleotides match TRBD2. Germline V CDR1 and CDR2: MNHEY, SVGAGI. With V trimmed by 2 bases and J by 7 bases, 11 bases remained unmatched. The CDR3 totals 17 residues. The CDR3 region is CASSYRGGGLAENEQFF. CDR3 nucleotide sequence: TGTGCCAGCAGTTACCGAGGTGGAGGACTAGCGGAAAATGAGCAGTTCTTC.